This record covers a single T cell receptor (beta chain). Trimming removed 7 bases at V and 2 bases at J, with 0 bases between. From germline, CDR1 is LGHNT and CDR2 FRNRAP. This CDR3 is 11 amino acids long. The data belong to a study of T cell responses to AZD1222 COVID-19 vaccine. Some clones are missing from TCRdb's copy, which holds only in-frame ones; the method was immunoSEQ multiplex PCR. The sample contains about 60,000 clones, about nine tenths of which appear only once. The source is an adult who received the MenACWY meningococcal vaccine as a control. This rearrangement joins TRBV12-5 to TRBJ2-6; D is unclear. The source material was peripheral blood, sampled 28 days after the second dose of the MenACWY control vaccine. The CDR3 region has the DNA TGTGCTAGTGCTGGGGCCAACGTCCTGACTTTC. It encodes CASAGANVLTF.